This T cell receptor (beta chain) was observed in a study of cytomegalovirus exposure and HLA in healthy donors. Study information: An earlier analysis found fewer than 140 million unique TCR beta sequences from about 190 million T cells.

The germline CDR1 and CDR2 sequences are GTSNPN and SVGIG (reference sequence). The CDR3 length is 15 residues. J gave up 5 bases and V 5 bases, and 11 bases lay outside the gene matches. PCR was performed using 60 Vbeta and 13 Jbeta primers. Sequenced by immunoSEQ multiplex PCR; TCRdb stores in-frame clones only, minus some. The data show about 130,000 clones, around 77% seen once. Notes on the study in general: TRBV6-2, TRBV6-3 and some other V segments were excluded as indistinguishable. In an earlier analysis, in 620 or so donors, most V segments appeared productive either ~90% or ~30% of the time.

With regard to this clone: Its matching antigen is unknown.

Sequenced: PBMCs. This TCR derives from a man aged 25-45 years in good health and CMV-seronegative. The chain has TRBV30 and TRBJ1-4, with 7 bases identical to TRBD1. This chain's CDR3 is CAWGLPGQLNEKLFF. For the CDR3, the DNA is TGTGCCTGGGGTCTGCCGGGACAGCTAAATGAAAAACTGTTTTTT.